The present TCR beta chain was sequenced within a study of human T cells and chemical hapten exposure. About the study: Reading of the patch tests, which applied 0.01% DPC to the upper back, occurred at 6 days.

V trimming: 0 bases; J trimming: 3 bases; junction bases outside the gene matches: 1. There are 14 residues in the CDR3. The germline V gene encodes CDR1 KGHSH and CDR2 LQKENI. This clonotype appeared a few times. The antigen is undetermined. Regarding time point: patch test 1, 2 weeks after DPC sensitization. The sample's treatment: therapeutic diphenylcyclopropenone sensitization with weekly scalp DPC. Patches went on only after blood had been drawn each time. General study findings and limits: The presence of alopecia in the donors means their immune response may differ from healthy people's. Expanded TCRs showed more large CDR3 clusters than pre-sensitization or healthy control sets.

TCRdb recomputed calls from the RACE reads with MiXCR, one row per CDR3 protein. The data contain around 340,000 distinct CDR3 sequences, around 6.9% of them singletons. This sequence was found in a woman under 30 with alopecia areata. Some clones in this sample may be carry-over from other donors' samples. The sequencing used whole blood, collected in connection with sensitization to the hapten diphenylcyclopropenone (DPC). The chain employs TRBV18 and TRBJ1-1, with 7 bases fitting TRBD1. The CDR3 region is CASSPPGQYTEAFF. The CDR3 DNA follows: TGTGCCAGCTCACCACCGGGACAGTACACTGAAGCTTTCTTT.